Sequencing of this T cell receptor (beta chain) was carried out in a study of T cell repertoires in cytomegalovirus infection. In the study overall: Indications came from public TCR beta signatures; they pointed to CMV infection and to a matching HLA type.

TCRdb fed the reads into MiXCR, producing one record per CDR3 protein. This table holds roughly 60,000 distinct CDR3 sequences, 33% found once. As concerns this clonotype: What it recognizes is unknown.

General observations from the study: In two of eight donors, the top clonotype was HLA-C-restricted CMV-specific.

Germline CDR1 is SGHTA and CDR2 is FQGNSA. Trimming stripped 2 bases from V and 0 bases from J, with 8 bases between. The CDR3 length is 14 residues. The V call is TRBV7-2, the J call TRBJ2-7; D gene ambiguous. The TCR originated in a human donor in good health (CMV status not recorded). Some clones in this sample may be carry-over from other donors' samples. Sequencing input: PBMCs, sequenced either directly or after in vitro stimulation (not recorded which). The CDR3 sequence is CASSLYASSYEQYF. The DNA for the CDR3 is TGTGCCAGCAGCTTATATGCTAGCTCCTACGAGCAGTACTTC.